A single sample gave rise to the 27 T cell receptor beta chains below, sequenced in a study of blood T cell repertoires in COVID-19. Profiling relied on immunoSEQ multiplex PCR, and the TCRdb table lists in-frame clones only, not all of them. The table has 310,000 or so clones, roughly 87% seen once. Sequenced sample: PBMCs or T cells enriched from blood (not recorded which). The receptors originated from a woman aged 18-29 years who had recovered from COVID-19.

The chain recombines TRBV5-4 with TRBJ2-7; D possibly corresponds to TRBD2 (5 bases). Between the trimmed V and J ends, which lost 5 bases and 3 bases, there was a span of 18 bases. The CDR3 loop spans 15 amino acids. Germline values: CDR1 SGHNT, CDR2 YYREEE (reference sequence). CDR3 loop: CASSPDGFRGYEQYF. CDR3 nucleotides: TGTGCCAGCAGTCCGGACGGTTTCCGGGGCTACGAGCAGTACTTC.

This clone was seen a single time. This chain uses TRBV27 with TRBJ1-1, with D perhaps matching TRBD1 (6 bases). CDR1 and CDR2 from the germline V gene are MNHEY and SMNVEV (reference sequence). This CDR3 is built from 13 residues. V was trimmed by 6 bases and J by 2 bases, leaving 10 bases between them. CDR3 sequence (DNA): TGTGCCAGCAGCAGGGACATCAACACTGAAGCTTTCTTT. Translated: CASSRDINTEAFF.

The CDR3, as DNA: TGTGCCAGCAGCGACGGGACTAGCAGGGCATACTTC. Translated, it gives CASSDGTSRAYF. The V gene is TRBV5-6, the J gene TRBJ2-7, with TRBD2 identical over 9 bases. V lost 4 bases and J lost 13; bases outside the gene matches: 9. From germline, CDR1 is SGHDT and CDR2 YYEEEE. This CDR3 is built from 12 residues.

The chain has TRBV11-2 and TRBJ2-5; 10 bases map to TRBD1. Trimming took 6 bases from V and 5 from J; bases not matched to a gene: 12. The CDR3 totals 16 residues. Germline V gene data show CDR1 as SGHAT and CDR2 as FQNNGV. The CDR3 sequence: CASSRGQGGKVETQYF. The CDR3 DNA follows: TGTGCCAGCAGTCGTGGACAGGGGGGAAAAGTGGAGACCCAGTACTTC.

The chain links TRBV3-1 (or the pseudogene TRBV3-2) to TRBJ2-2; perhaps TRBD1 as D (5 bases). The germline CDR1 and CDR2 sequences are LGHDT and YNNKEL (reference sequence). The CDR3 runs to 16 residues. V gave up 0 bases and J gave up 0 bases, with 8 bases separating them. The CDR3 DNA reads as TGTGCCAGCAGCCAAGAGTACAGGACGAACACCGGGGAGCTGTTTTTT. It encodes CASSQEYRTNTGELFF.

This chain's CDR3 is CASSPQHGEPLYGYTF. CDR3 coding DNA: TGCGCCAGCAGCCCCCAGCACGGAGAGCCCCTGTATGGCTACACCTTC. The chain has TRBV5-1 and TRBJ1-2; D unclear. The V and J ends lost 4 bases and 5 bases respectively, with 21 bases between them. This CDR3 has 16 residues. Germline V gene sequence: CDR1 SGHRS, CDR2 YFSETQ.

The chain recombines TRBV30 with TRBJ1-1, with 10 bases identical to TRBD1. Germline V gene sequence: CDR1 GTSNPN, CDR2 SVGIG (reference sequence). The CDR3 length is 12 residues. The V gene end was trimmed by 5 bases and the J gene end by 10 bases; junction bases not matched to a gene: 7. Written as DNA, the CDR3 is TGTGCCTGGCATTTGCGGGACAGGGGAGCTTTCTTT. It encodes CAWHLRDRGAFF.

V usage is TRBV7-9 and J usage is TRBJ1-2, with 7 bases that match TRBD1. CDR3 length: 14 residues. The germline gives CDR1 SEHNR, CDR2 FQNEAQ (reference sequence). The trim removed 0 bases at V and 6 bases at J, leaving 4 bases unmatched. The chain's CDR3 is CASSLAAGGHGYTF. In nucleotides, the CDR3 is TGTGCCAGCAGCTTAGCGGCAGGGGGACATGGCTACACCTTC.

The chain couples TRBV29-1 to TRBJ2-1; TRBD2 aligns across 7 bases. V dropped 7 bases and J dropped 9; count of bases not matched to a gene: 15. The CDR3 runs to 14 residues. CDR1 is SQVTM and CDR2 is ANQGSEA in the germline V gene. The CDR3 loop is CSAAPAGRKGEQFF. CDR3 nucleotide sequence: TGCAGCGCTGCCCCAGCGGGACGAAAGGGTGAGCAGTTCTTC.

This clone was detected once. This chain links TRBV4-2 with TRBJ2-3, with 8 bases lining up with TRBD2. Germline V gene lookup returns CDR1 LGHNA and CDR2 YNFKEQ. This CDR3 comprises 15 residues. J was trimmed by 3 bases and V by 4 bases; bases with no gene match: 6. This CDR3 is CASSPGTRNTDTQYF. As DNA, the CDR3 is TGTGCCAGCAGCCCCGGGACTAGGAATACAGATACGCAGTATTTT.

The CDR3 DNA sequence: TGTGCCAGCCTTCCCTCGGGGTTGAACACTGAAGCTTTCTTT. Its protein is CASLPSGLNTEAFF. The V gene is TRBV5-6, the J gene TRBJ1-1; D remains ambiguous. CDR1 SGHDT and CDR2 YYEEEE come from the germline V gene. There are 14 residues in the CDR3. Between the trimmed V and J ends, which lost 7 bases and 0 bases, there was a span of 13 bases.

This chain joins TRBV4-3 and TRBJ1-1; no firm D call. Germline CDR1 LGHNA, CDR2 YSLEER. V was pared by 0 bases and J by 9 bases, with 17 bases between. The CDR3 spans 15 residues. The CDR3 spells CASSQELAGRAKAFF. CDR3 DNA sequence: TGCGCCAGCAGCCAAGAGCTGGCTGGGCGGGCCAAAGCTTTCTTT.

This clone appeared once. The rearrangement uses TRBV19 and TRBJ1-1; D remains unclear. V shed 4 bases and J shed 2 bases, with 8 bases lying between them. Germline V CDR1 and CDR2: LNHDA, SQIVND (reference sequence). The CDR3 is 13 amino acids. The DNA for the CDR3 is TGTGCCAGTAGTAATACAAAAAACACTGAAGCTTTCTTT. It encodes CASSNTKNTEAFF.

J is TRBJ1-2 and V is TRBV7-2, with TRBD1 matching over 9 bases. The CDR3 is 15 residues long. Germline CDR1 SGHTA, CDR2 FQGNSA. V shed 1 base and J 4 bases; nucleotides not matched to a gene: 4. The CDR3 sequence is CASSLVLTGGYGYTF. CDR3 nucleotide sequence: TGTGCCAGCAGCTTAGTTCTGACAGGGGGCTATGGCTACACCTTC.

The chain links TRBV6-4 to TRBJ2-2; no definite D call. The CDR3 has 13 amino acids. Germline V lookup: CDR1 MRHNA, CDR2 SNTAGT. V shed 5 bases and J shed 7 bases, with 11 bases lying between them. The CDR3 protein is CASSNLIGGELFF. CDR3 bases: TGTGCCAGCAGTAACCTTATCGGCGGGGAGCTGTTTTTT.

This rearrangement joins TRBV30 to TRBJ2-5, with TRBD1 matching over 7 bases. This CDR3 contains 11 residues. The junction had 1 base not matched to a gene; V was cut back by 5 bases and J by 4 bases. The germline gives CDR1 GTSNPN, CDR2 SVGIG (reference sequence). CDR3 nucleotide sequence: TGTGCCTGGGCAGGGGGAGAGACCCAGTACTTC. Translated, it gives CAWAGGETQYF.

This clone was counted a few times. V and J are TRBV3-1 (or the pseudogene TRBV3-2) and TRBJ1-5; D perhaps matches TRBD1 (6 bases). Germline-derived CDR1 and CDR2 are LGHDT and YNNKEL (reference sequence). V lost 3 bases and J 2 bases, leaving 8 bases between the germline ends. CDR3 length equals 14 residues. The CDR3, as DNA: TGTGCCAGCAGCCACAGGGGAGGCAATCAGCCCCAGCATTTT. Protein: CASSHRGGNQPQHF.

The rearrangement links TRBV7-2 to TRBJ2-7, with D perhaps matching TRBD2 (6 bases). Germline CDR1 SGHTA, CDR2 FQGNSA. The CDR3 totals 15 residues. Trimming removed 5 bases at V and 2 bases at J, with 16 bases between. In DNA form, the CDR3 reads TGTGCCAGCAGCCCAGATGGGACTGGAGCCTACGAGCAGTACTTC. Its translation is CASSPDGTGAYEQYF. The full variable domain, rest sourced from reference TRBV7-2 and TRBJ2-7, is GAGVSQSPSNKVTEKGKDVELRCDPISGHTALYWYRQSLGQGLEFLIYFQGNSAPDKSGLPSDRFSAERTGGSVSTLTIQRTQQEDSAVYLCASSPDGTGAYEQYFGPGTRLTVT.

The rearrangement uses TRBV25-1 and TRBJ2-1, with unresolved D. This CDR3 has 11 amino acids. Trimming pared 7 bases from V and 3 bases from J, leaving 4 bases between. The germline CDR1 and CDR2 sequences are MGHDK and SYGVNS. CDR3 sequence reads: CASIYYNEQFF. The CDR3 DNA sequence: TGTGCCAGCATCTACTACAATGAGCAGTTCTTC.

The V gene is TRBV6-1, the J gene TRBJ1-2; TRBD1 is a possible D gene (5 bases). The ends were cut back, 1 base at V and 4 bases at J, with 10 bases in the middle. This CDR3 spans 14 amino acids. Per the germline V gene, CDR1 is MNHNS and CDR2 is SASEGT. The CDR3 bases are TGTGCCAGCAGTGAAGAAGTCAGGGTCTATGGCTACACCTTC. Protein product: CASSEEVRVYGYTF.

The chain employs TRBV2 and TRBJ1-1; possibly TRBD1 for D (5 bases). The length of the CDR3 is 14 residues. The V end lost 7 bases, the J end lost 2 bases, and 14 bases lay between the germline ends. CDR1 is SNHLY and CDR2 is FYNNEI in the germline V gene. CDR3 loop: CASTNLDRNTEAFF. The CDR3, as DNA: TGTGCCAGCACCAATCTAGACAGAAACACTGAAGCTTTCTTT.

The chain couples TRBV7-8 to TRBJ1-1; no clear D gene. The CDR3 has 15 residues. Looked up from germline, CDR1 is SGHVS and CDR2 is FQNEAQ. V lost 1 base, J lost 0 bases, and 9 bases lay in between. The CDR3 reads CASSLVVRLNTEAFF. The CDR3 region has the DNA TGTGCCAGCAGCTTAGTCGTCAGGCTGAACACTGAAGCTTTCTTT.

The chain has TRBV6-5 and TRBJ1-2; D might be TRBD1 (5 bases). The CDR3 runs 13 residues. Germline-derived CDR1 and CDR2 are MNHEY and SVGAGI. Between the trimmed V and J ends, which lost 5 bases and 2 bases, there was a span of 9 bases. The CDR3: CASSTGGNYGYTF. The CDR3 region has the DNA TGTGCCAGCAGTACCGGGGGGAACTATGGCTACACCTTC.

This clone has only one observation. The CDR3 DNA reads as TGTGCCAGCAGCTTTAGCGGGAACCCCTACGAGCAGTACTTC. As protein: CASSFSGNPYEQYF. The gene calls are TRBV6-2 or TRBV6-3 and TRBJ2-7, with 8 nucleotides matching TRBD2. The germline CDR1 and CDR2 sequences are MNHEY and SVGEGT. The V and J ends lost 6 bases and 2 bases, in that order; junction bases with no gene match: 6. The CDR3 length is 14 residues.

The chain carries TRBV7-3 and TRBJ1-2, with TRBD1 identical over 8 bases. The germline V gene encodes CDR1 SGHTA and CDR2 FQGTGA. The CDR3 length is 15 residues. V lost 5 bases to trimming and J lost 5 bases; unmatched junction nucleotides: 10. The CDR3 loop is CASSVQTGERYGYTF. The CDR3 DNA follows: TGTGCCAGCAGCGTCCAGACAGGGGAGCGTTATGGCTACACCTTC.

This chain connects TRBV4-2 to TRBJ2-1; 7 bases map to TRBD2. The CDR3 sequence is 15 residues long. Unmatched junction bases numbered 12, after V lost 4 bases and J lost 9 bases. Germline loops: CDR1 LGHNA, CDR2 YNFKEQ. The CDR3 reads CASSLASGPQSEQFF. CDR3 bases: TGTGCCAGCAGCCTCGCTAGCGGCCCCCAGAGTGAGCAGTTCTTC.

This rearrangement joins TRBV3-1 (or the pseudogene TRBV3-2) to TRBJ2-1; D may be TRBD2 (5 bases). Deletions cut 4 bases from V and 4 bases from J, with 5 bases between. Germline CDR1 LGHDT, CDR2 YNNKEL (reference sequence). The length of the CDR3 is 12 residues. This CDR3 reads CASSRRYNEQFF. CDR3 in DNA: TGTGCCAGCAGCCGGAGGTACAATGAGCAGTTCTTC.